This entry lists 16 T cell receptor beta chains sequenced from one sample in a study of blood T cells in healthy people across ages. Sample-barcoded 5' priming and a J-beta primer mix drove a second PCR of about 7 to 11 cycles. TCRdb re-analysed the 5' RACE reads in MiXCR, keeping a single row per CDR3 protein. The repertoire holds about 640,000 distinct CDR3 sequences, 25% to 30% seen once, with approximately 14% in the top ten. Sequencing was carried out using blood. These receptors all come from a woman aged 80 or over in good health.

Notes on this clonotype: Germline is not matched at one junction end, which may reflect a read error. The CDR3 sequence: CSARRDRGGNSPPHF. The CDR3 bases are TGCAGTGCGCGACGGGACAGGGGTGGGAATTCACCCCCCCACTTT. The chain carries TRBV20-1 and TRBJ1-6; 10 bases fit TRBD1. Germline assignment: CDR1 DFQATT and CDR2 SNEGSKA (reference sequence). The CDR3 spans 15 residues.

As regards this clonotype: This may be a read error, as it is one base from a much larger clone. This chain links TRBV3-1 with TRBJ1-2; no clear D. This CDR3 is 13 amino acids long. Germline CDR1 is LGHDT and CDR2 is YNNKEL (reference sequence). Between the trimmed V and J ends, which lost 0 bases and 4 bases, there was a span of 6 bases. The CDR3 DNA follows: TGTGCCAGCAGCCAAGATAATATCTATGGCTACACCTTC. This encodes CASSQDNIYGYTF.

This clonotype was counted at least ten times. CDR3 bases: TGTGCCAGCAGTTATACCTTGCCGGGACAGGGAACCAACGAGCAGTACTTC. Protein product: CASSYTLPGQGTNEQYF. This sequence joins TRBV6-6 and TRBJ2-7; 9 nucleotides line up with TRBD1. Unmatched junction bases numbered 14, after V lost 3 bases and J lost 5 bases. Germline CDR1 MNHNY, CDR2 SVGAGI (reference sequence). There are 17 residues in the CDR3.

Comment on this clonotype: A much bigger clone sits one base away, suggesting this may be a read error. The chain carries TRBV18 and TRBJ2-7; D may be TRBD2 (5 bases). The length of the CDR3 is 15 residues. From germline, CDR1 is KGHSH and CDR2 LQKENI. The V and J ends lost 3 bases and 7 bases respectively, with 19 bases between them. CDR3 sequence (DNA): TGTGCCAGCTCACCCATGGACTCCTCCTACAATGAGCAGTACTTC. Protein: CASSPMDSSYNEQYF.

This clonotype came up many times. This sequence joins TRBV4-1 and TRBJ1-2, with TRBD1 as a possible D gene (6 bases). There are 14 residues in the CDR3. V shed 0 bases and J shed 6 bases, with 11 bases lying between them. Germline assignment: CDR1 MGHRA and CDR2 YSYEKL. The CDR3 loop is CASSQEWQGNGYTF. The CDR3 DNA reads as TGCGCCAGCAGCCAAGAGTGGCAGGGGAATGGCTACACCTTC.

The chain is built from TRBV6-5 and TRBJ2-1; no firm D call. V was pared by 7 bases and J by 9 bases, with 10 bases between. Germline V lookup: CDR1 MNHEY, CDR2 SVGAGI. The CDR3 consists of 11 residues. The CDR3 region has the DNA TGTGCCAGCAAAATGGTGACTGAGCAGTTCTTC. Protein: CASKMVTEQFF.

Points on this clonotype: This may come from a read error, since a much larger clone is one base off. The chain joins TRBV28 to TRBJ2-7, with 11 bases lining up with TRBD2. The CDR3 runs to 15 residues. Germline CDR1 is MDHEN and CDR2 is SYDVKM. CDR3: CASSPTSGGSYGQYF. The CDR3 nucleotides are TGTGCCAGCAGTCCAACTAGCGGGGGCTCCTACGGGCAGTACTTC.

The chain couples TRBV7-2 to TRBJ2-7, with 7 bases fitting TRBD1. The V gene's germline CDR1 is SGHTA and CDR2 FQGNSA. The CDR3 has 18 amino acids. V lost 2 bases and J lost 1; bases outside the gene matches: 14. The CDR3 coding sequence is TGTGCCAGCAGCTTACGGCCTCCGCGACAGGGCCCATCCTACGAGCAGTACTTC. Its protein product is CASSLRPPRQGPSYEQYF.

The genes are TRBV4-1 and TRBJ2-5, with 13 nucleotides matching TRBD2. The DNA end lines up better with TRBJ2-7; the J call may be wrong. The CDR3 sequence is 19 residues long. Germline V CDR1 and CDR2: MGHRA, YSYEKL. DNA of the CDR3: TGCGCCAGCACCCCGACCCTGGGACTAGCGGGGAACGGGTGTTACGAGCAGTACTTC. Translating it yields CASTPTLGLAGNGCYEQYF.

The rearrangement links TRBV6-5 to TRBJ1-1; 7 nucleotides agree with TRBD1. Germline V gene data show CDR1 as MNHEY and CDR2 as SVGAGI. V dropped 1 base and J dropped 5; count of bases not matched to a gene: 10. The CDR3 extends over 16 amino acids. CDR3 residues: CASSYFTAGGGTEAFF. The CDR3 DNA reads TGTGCCAGCAGTTACTTCACAGCAGGGGGAGGAACTGAAGCTTTCTTT.

In its sample, this clonotype was seen a few times. This may stem from a read error, because a much larger clone lies one nucleotide away. This sequence joins TRBV29-1 and TRBJ1-2; the D gene is possibly TRBD1 (5 bases). CDR1 and CDR2 from the germline V gene are SQVTM and ANQGSEA. The CDR3 totals 13 residues. CDR3 nucleotides: TGCAGCGTTGAGCTCAGGGTAGGCTATGGCCACACCTTC. Protein sequence: CSVELRVGYGHTF.

The J gene is TRBJ1-3, the V gene TRBV10-3; 8 bases align to TRBD1. The ends lost 10 bases at V and 0 bases at J; junction bases unmatched: 8. Germline V gene sequence: CDR1 ENHRY, CDR2 SYGVKD. This CDR3 has 15 amino acids. The CDR3 nucleotides read TGTGCCACCCGACAGGGGCCCATCTCTGGAAACACCATATATTTT. Translation gives CATRQGPISGNTIYF.

In this sample, this clonotype turned up many times. V and J are TRBV12-3 or TRBV12-4 and TRBJ1-6; 7 bases map to TRBD1. With 4 bases clipped from V and 9 bases from J, the junction kept 6 bases outside the gene matches. The CDR3 is made up of 14 amino acids. CDR3 DNA sequence: TGTGCCAGCAGTTATGAGACAGGGATTTCACCCCTCCACTTT. Translation: CASSYETGISPLHF.

This clonotype was seen more than once but under ten times. The chain employs TRBV6-2 or TRBV6-3 and TRBJ1-5; no clear D gene. Germline V gives CDR1 MNHEY, CDR2 SVGEGT. Trimming removed 8 bases from V and 7 bases from J, with 18 bases in between. This CDR3 comprises 14 residues. CDR3 in amino acids: CASGPRVGSQPQHF. CDR3 DNA: TGTGCCAGCGGCCCGAGGGTGGGAAGCCAGCCCCAGCATTTT.

V gene TRBV3-1 combines with J gene TRBJ2-3; 10 bases agree with TRBD2. CDR1 LGHDT and CDR2 YNNKEL come from the germline V gene (reference sequence). The CDR3 length is 17 residues. V gave up 1 base and J gave up 4 bases; unmatched junction bases: 8. The CDR3 DNA sequence: TGTGCCAGCAGCCAAGCTAGCGGGGGTCTGGGTGCAGATACGCAGTATTTT. This translates into CASSQASGGLGADTQYF.

This clonotype has a count of ten or more. The chain employs TRBV28 and TRBJ1-2, with 7 nucleotides matching TRBD1. This CDR3 is built from 13 residues. V shed 6 bases, J shed 5 bases, and the junction held 6 bases outside the gene matches. The germline V gene has CDR1 MDHEN and CDR2 SYDVKM. The CDR3 DNA sequence: TGTGCCAGCAGATGGGACAGAGCTTATGGCTACACCTTC. This encodes CASRWDRAYGYTF.